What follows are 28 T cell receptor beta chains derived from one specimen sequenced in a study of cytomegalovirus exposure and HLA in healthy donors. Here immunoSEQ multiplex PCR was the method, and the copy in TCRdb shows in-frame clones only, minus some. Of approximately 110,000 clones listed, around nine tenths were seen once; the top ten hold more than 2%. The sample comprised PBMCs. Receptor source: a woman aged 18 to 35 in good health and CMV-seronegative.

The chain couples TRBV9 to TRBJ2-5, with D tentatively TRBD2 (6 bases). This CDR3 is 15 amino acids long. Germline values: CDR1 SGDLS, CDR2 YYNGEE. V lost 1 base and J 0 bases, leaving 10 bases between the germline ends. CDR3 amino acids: CASSVSAGHQETQYF. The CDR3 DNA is TGTGCCAGCAGCGTATCGGCGGGGCACCAAGAGACCCAGTACTTC.

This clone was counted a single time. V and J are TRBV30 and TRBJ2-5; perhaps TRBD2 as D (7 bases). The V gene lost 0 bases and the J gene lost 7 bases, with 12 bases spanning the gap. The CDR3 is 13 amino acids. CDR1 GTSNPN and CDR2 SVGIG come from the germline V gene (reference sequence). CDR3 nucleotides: TGTGCCTGGAGTGTGGGGGGGCCGGGGACCCAGTACTTC. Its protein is CAWSVGGPGTQYF.

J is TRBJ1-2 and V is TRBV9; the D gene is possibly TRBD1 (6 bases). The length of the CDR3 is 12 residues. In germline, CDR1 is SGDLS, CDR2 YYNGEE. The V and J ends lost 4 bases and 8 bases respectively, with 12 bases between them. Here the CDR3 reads CASSPYREGYTF. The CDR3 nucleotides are TGTGCCAGCAGCCCGTACAGGGAAGGCTACACCTTC.

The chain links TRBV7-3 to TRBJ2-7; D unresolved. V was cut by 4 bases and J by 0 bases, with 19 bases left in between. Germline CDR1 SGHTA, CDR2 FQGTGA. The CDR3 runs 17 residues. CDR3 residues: CASSYPDPGGSSYEQYF. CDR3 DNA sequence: TGTGCCAGCAGCTACCCTGATCCAGGTGGTAGCTCCTACGAGCAGTACTTC.

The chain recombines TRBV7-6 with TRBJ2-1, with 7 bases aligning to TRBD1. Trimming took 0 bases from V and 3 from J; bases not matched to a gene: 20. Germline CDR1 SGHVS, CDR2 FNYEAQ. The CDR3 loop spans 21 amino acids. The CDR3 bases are TGTGCCAGCAGCTTAGCCCCCGGGGACAGCGACAAACCCTCCCTCTACAATGAGCAGTTCTTC. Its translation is CASSLAPGDSDKPSLYNEQFF.

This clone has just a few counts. CDR3 nucleotide sequence: TGTGCCAGCAGCTTAAGGCAGGGACAGGGCAATCAGCCCCAGCATTTT. This codes for CASSLRQGQGNQPQHF. The chain joins TRBV7-2 to TRBJ1-5, with 8 bases aligning to TRBD1. This CDR3 region has 16 residues. The V gene's germline CDR1 is SGHTA and CDR2 FQGNSA. V shed 2 bases, J shed 2 bases, and the junction held 5 bases outside the gene matches. The whole variable domain, filled in from reference TRBV7-2 and TRBJ1-5, reads GAGVSQSPSNKVTEKGKDVELRCDPISGHTALYWYRQSLGQGLEFLIYFQGNSAPDKSGLPSDRFSAERTGGSVSTLTIQRTQQEDSAVYLCASSLRQGQGNQPQHFGDGTRLSIL.

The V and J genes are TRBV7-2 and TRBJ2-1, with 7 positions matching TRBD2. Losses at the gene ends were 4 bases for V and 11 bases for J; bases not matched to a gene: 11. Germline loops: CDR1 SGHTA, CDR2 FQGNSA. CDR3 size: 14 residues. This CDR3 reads CASSSPIQGLKQFF. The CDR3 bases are TGTGCCAGCAGCTCGCCCATCCAGGGACTAAAGCAGTTCTTC. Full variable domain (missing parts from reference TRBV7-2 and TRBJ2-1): GAGVSQSPSNKVTEKGKDVELRCDPISGHTALYWYRQSLGQGLEFLIYFQGNSAPDKSGLPSDRFSAERTGGSVSTLTIQRTQQEDSAVYLCASSSPIQGLKQFFGPGTRLTVL.

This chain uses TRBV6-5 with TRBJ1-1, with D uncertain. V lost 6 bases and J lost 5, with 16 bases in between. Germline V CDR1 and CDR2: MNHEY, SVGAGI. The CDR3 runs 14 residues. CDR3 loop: CASSWDYVATEAFF. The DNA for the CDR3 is TGTGCCAGCAGCTGGGATTACGTAGCGACTGAAGCTTTCTTT.

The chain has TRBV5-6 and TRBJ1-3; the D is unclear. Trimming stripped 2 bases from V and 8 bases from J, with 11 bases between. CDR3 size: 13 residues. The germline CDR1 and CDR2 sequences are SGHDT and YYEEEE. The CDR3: CASSFLLLDTIYF. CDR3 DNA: TGTGCCAGCAGCTTCTTACTCCTGGACACCATATATTTT.

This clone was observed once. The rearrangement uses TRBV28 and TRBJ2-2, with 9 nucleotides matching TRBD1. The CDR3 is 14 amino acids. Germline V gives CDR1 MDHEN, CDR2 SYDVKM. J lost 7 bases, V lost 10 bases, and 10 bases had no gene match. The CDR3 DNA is TGTGCCACCAAGGGGGACAGGGACGTCGGGGAGCTGTTTTTT. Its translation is CATKGDRDVGELFF.

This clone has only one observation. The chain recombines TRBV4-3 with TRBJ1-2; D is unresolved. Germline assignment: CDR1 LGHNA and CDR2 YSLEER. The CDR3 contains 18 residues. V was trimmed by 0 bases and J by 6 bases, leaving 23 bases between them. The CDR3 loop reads CASSQDVGGLGRANGYTF. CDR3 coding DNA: TGCGCCAGCAGCCAAGATGTTGGAGGGTTAGGTCGAGCGAATGGCTACACCTTC.

The CDR3 sequence is CASSVTSGISYEQYF. In DNA form, the CDR3 reads TGTGCCAGCAGTGTGACTAGCGGGATTTCCTACGAGCAGTACTTC. The J gene is TRBJ2-7, the V gene TRBV27, with 11 bases matching TRBD2. The length of the CDR3 is 15 residues. Germline-derived CDR1 and CDR2 are MNHEY and SMNVEV (reference sequence). The J segment lost 1 base and the V segment lost 5 bases, leaving 4 bases of the junction unmatched.

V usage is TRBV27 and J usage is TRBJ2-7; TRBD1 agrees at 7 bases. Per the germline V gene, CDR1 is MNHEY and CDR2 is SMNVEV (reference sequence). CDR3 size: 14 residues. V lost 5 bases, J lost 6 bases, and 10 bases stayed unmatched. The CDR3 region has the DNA TGTGCCAGCAGTAAGACCGGGACAGTCTCCGAGCAGTACTTC. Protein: CASSKTGTVSEQYF.

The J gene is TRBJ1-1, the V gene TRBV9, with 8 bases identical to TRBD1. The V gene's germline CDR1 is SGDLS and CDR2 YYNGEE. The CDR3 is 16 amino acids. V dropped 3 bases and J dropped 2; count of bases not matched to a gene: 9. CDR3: CASSAGADRVNTEAFF. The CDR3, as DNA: TGTGCCAGCAGCGCCGGGGCGGACAGGGTAAACACTGAAGCTTTCTTT. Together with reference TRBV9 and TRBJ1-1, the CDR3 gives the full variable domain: DSGVTQTPKHLITATGQRVTLRCSPRSGDLSVYWYQQSLDQGLQFLIQYYNGEERAKGNILERFSAQQFPDLHSELNLSSLELGDSALYFCASSAGADRVNTEAFFGQGTRLTVV.

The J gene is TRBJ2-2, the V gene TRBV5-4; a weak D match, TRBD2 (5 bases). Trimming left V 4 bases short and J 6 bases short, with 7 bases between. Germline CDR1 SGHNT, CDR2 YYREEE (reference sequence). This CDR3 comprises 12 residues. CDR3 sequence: CASSRRAGELFF. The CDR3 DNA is TGTGCCAGCAGCCGGCGGGCCGGGGAGCTGTTTTTT.

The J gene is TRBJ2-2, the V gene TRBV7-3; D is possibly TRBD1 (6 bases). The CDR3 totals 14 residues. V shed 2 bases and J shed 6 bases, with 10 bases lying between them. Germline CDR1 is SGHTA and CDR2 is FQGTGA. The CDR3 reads CASSLHAGAGELFF. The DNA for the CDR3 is TGTGCCAGCAGCTTACACGCAGGGGCCGGGGAGCTGTTTTTT.

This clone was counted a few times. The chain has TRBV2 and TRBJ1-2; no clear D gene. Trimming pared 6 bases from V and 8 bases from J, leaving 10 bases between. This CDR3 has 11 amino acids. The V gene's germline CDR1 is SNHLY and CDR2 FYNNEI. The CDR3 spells CASRGSGGYTF. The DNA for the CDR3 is TGTGCCAGCAGGGGGTCGGGGGGCTACACCTTC.

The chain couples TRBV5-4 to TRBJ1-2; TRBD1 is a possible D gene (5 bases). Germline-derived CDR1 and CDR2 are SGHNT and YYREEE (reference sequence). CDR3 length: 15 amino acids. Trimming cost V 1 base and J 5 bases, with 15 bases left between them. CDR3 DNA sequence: TGTGCCAGCAGCTTGCTGGGGGGGTCACTTTATGGCTACACCTTC. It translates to CASSLLGGSLYGYTF.

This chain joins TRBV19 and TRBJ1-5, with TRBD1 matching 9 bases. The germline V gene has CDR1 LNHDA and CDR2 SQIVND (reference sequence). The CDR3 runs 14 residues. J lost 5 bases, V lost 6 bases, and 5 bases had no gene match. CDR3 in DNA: TGTGCCAGTAGGGATTGGGACAGGGATCAGCCCCAGCATTTT. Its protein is CASRDWDRDQPQHF.

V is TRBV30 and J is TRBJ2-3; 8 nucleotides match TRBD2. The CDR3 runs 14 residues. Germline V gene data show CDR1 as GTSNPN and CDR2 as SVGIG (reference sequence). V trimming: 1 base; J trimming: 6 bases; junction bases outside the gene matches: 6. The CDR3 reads CAWSASGLSDTQYF. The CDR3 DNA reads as TGTGCCTGGAGTGCTAGCGGGTTATCGGATACGCAGTATTTT.

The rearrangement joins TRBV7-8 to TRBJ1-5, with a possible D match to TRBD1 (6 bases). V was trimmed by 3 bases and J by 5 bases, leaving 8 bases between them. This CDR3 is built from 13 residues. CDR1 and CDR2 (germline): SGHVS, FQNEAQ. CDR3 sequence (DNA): TGTGCCAGCAGCTTGGGACACCATCAGCCCCAGCATTTT. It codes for CASSLGHHQPQHF. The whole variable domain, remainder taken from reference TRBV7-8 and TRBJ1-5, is GAGVSQSPRYKVAKRGQDVALRCDPISGHVSLFWYQQALGQGPEFLTYFQNEAQLDKSGLPSDRFFAERPEGSVSTLKIQRTQQEDSAVYLCASSLGHHQPQHFGDGTRLSIL.

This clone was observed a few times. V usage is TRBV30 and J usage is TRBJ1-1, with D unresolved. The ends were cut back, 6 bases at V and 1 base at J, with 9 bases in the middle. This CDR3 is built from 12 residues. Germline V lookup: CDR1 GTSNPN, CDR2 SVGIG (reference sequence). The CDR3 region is CACRRGNTEAFF. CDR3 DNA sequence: TGTGCCTGCCGGCGGGGGAACACTGAAGCTTTCTTT.

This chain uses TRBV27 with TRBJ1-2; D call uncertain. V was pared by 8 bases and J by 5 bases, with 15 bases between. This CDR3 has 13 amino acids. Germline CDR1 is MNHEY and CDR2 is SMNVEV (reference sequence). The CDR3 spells CASAPSRGYGYTF. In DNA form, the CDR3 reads TGTGCCAGCGCCCCCTCCCGGGGTTATGGCTACACCTTC.

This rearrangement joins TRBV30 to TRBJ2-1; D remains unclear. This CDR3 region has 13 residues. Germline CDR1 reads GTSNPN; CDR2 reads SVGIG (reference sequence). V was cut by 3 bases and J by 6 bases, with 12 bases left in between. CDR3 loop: CAWRARGRNEQFF. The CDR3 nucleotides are TGTGCCTGGAGGGCGCGTGGGCGCAATGAGCAGTTCTTC.

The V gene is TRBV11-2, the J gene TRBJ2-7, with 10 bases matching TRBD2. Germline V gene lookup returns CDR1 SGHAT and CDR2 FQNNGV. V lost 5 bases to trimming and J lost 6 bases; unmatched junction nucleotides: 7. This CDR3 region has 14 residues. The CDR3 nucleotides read TGTGCCAGCAGCGCTAGCGGGAGTAGAGGCGAGCAGTACTTC. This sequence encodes CASSASGSRGEQYF.

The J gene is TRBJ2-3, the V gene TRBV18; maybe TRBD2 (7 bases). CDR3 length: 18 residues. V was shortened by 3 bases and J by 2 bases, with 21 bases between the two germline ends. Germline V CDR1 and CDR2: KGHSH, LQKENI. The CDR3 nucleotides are TGTGCCAGCTCACCGAAAGGCGGCGGGGGCGGCCTCACAGATACGCAGTATTTT. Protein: CASSPKGGGGGLTDTQYF.

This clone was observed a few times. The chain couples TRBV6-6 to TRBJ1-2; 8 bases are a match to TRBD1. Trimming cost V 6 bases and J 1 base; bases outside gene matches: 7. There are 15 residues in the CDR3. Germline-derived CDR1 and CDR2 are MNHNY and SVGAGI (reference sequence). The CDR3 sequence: CASRTTGGVNYGYTF. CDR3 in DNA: TGTGCCAGCAGGACCACAGGGGGGGTTAACTATGGCTACACCTTC.

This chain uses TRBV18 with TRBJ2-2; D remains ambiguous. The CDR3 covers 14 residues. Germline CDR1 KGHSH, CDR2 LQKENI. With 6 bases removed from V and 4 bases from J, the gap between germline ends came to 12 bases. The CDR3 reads CASSQSVLTGELFF. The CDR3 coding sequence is TGTGCCAGCTCTCAGTCAGTCCTCACCGGGGAGCTGTTTTTT.